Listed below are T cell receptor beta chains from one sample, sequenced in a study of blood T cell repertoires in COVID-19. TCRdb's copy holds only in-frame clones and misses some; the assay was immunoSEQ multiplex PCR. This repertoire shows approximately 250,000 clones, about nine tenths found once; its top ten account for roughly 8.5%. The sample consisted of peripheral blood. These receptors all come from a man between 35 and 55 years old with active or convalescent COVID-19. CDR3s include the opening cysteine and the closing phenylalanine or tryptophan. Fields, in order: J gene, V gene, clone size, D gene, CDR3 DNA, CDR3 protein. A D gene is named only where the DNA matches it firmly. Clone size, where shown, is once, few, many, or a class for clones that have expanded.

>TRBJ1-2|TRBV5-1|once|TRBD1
TGCGCCAGCAGCAAAGGACAGGAGAGGCTTAGTGGCTACACCTTC
CASSKGQERLSGYTF
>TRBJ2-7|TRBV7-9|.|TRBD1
TGTGCCAGCAGCTTAGCGGGGACAGGGTCAGACGAGCAGTACTTC
CASSLAGTGSDEQYF
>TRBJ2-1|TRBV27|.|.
TGTGCCAGCAGTTTAGTGGGGGGGGCTAGGTACAATGAGCAGTTCTTC
CASSLVGGARYNEQFF
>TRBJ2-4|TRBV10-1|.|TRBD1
TGCGCCAGCAGTGCTAGGACAGGGGGTTCCAAAAACATTCAGTACTTC
CASSARTGGSKNIQYF
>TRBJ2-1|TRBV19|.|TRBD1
TGTGCCAGTGTGGGGACAGCCAGCTCCTACAATGAGCAGTTCTTC
CASVGTASSYNEQFF
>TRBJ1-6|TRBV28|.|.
TGTGCCAGCAGTTTAGGGGCGGGGGGATCACCCCCCCACTTT
CASSLGAGGSPPHF
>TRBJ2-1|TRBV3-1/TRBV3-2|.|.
TGTGCCAGCAACCGCGGAAGCTCCTACAATGAGCAGTTCTTC
CASNRGSSYNEQFF
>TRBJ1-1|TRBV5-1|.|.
TGCGCCAGCAGCTTGAGAGCAAACACTGAAGCTTTCTTT
CASSLRANTEAFF
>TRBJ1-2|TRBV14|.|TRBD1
TGTGCCAGCAGCCGCGTGACAGGGGACTATGGCTACACCTTC
CASSRVTGDYGYTF
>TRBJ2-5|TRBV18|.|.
TGTGCCAGCTCACTCGGAGATCGAGAGACCCAGTACTTC
CASSLGDRETQYF
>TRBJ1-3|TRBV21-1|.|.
TGTGCCAGCAGCAAAGTAGTCAAAACCTCTGGAAACACCATATATTTT
CASSKVVKTSGNTIYF
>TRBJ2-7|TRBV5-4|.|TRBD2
TGTGCCAGCAGTAGATCCGGGACTAGCTACGAGCAGTACTTC
CASSRSGTSYEQYF
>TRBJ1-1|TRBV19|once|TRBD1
TGTGCCAGTAGTATAGGACAGGGATTCACTGAAGCTTTCTTT
CASSIGQGFTEAFF
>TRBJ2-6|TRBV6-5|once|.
TGTGCCAGCACCTCGTCCGGGGCCAACGTCCTGACTTTC
CASTSSGANVLTF
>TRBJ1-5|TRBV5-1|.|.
TGCGCCAGCAGGTACCGACAGGCAAATCAGCCCCAGCATTTT
CASRYRQANQPQHF
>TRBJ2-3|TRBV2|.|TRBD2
TGTGCCAGCACGGAGGGGACTAAAGATACGCAGTATTTT
CASTEGTKDTQYF
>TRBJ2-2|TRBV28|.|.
TGTGCCAGCAGTCGGAGAGGGTCGAACACCGGGGAGCTGTTTTTT
CASSRRGSNTGELFF
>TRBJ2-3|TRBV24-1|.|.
TGTGCCACCAGGGGGGGACGACTGCGCACAGATACGCAGTATTTT
CATRGGRLRTDTQYF
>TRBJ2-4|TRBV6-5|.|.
TGTGCCAGCAGTTACCGGGGGTCCAAAAACATTCAGTACTTC
CASSYRGSKNIQYF
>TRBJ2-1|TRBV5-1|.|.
TGCGCCAGCAGCTTGGGACAGGTATACAATGAGCAGTTCTTC
CASSLGQVYNEQFF
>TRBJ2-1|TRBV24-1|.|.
TGTGCCACCAGTGAGTCCGGGTCCTACAATGAGCAGTTCTTC
CATSESGSYNEQFF
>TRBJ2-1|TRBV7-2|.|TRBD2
TGTGCCAGCAGCAAAGGACTAGCGGGGCACAATGAGCAGTTCTTC
CASSKGLAGHNEQFF
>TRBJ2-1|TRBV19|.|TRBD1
TGTGCCAGTAGTACACCTGGGACAGCTTCCAATGAGCAGTTCTTC
CASSTPGTASNEQFF
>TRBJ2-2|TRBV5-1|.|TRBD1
TGCGCCAGCAGCAGCGGAGACAGGGACACCGGGGAGCTGTTTTTT
CASSSGDRDTGELFF
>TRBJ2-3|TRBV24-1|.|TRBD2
TGTGCCACCAGTGATCGGACTAGCGGGAGTAGAATAGATACGCAGTATTTT
CATSDRTSGSRIDTQYF
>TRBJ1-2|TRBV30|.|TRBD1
TGTGCCTGGAGTGTTGGACAGGCGGATGGCTACACCTTC
CAWSVGQADGYTF
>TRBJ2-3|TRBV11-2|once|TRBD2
TGTGCCAGCTCCTTCCCCCCCTTGGCGGGAGTGGGAGATACGCAGTATTTT
CASSFPPLAGVGDTQYF
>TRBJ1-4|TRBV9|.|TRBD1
TGTGCCAGCAGCGTCTACACGGACAGGAATGAAAAACTGTTTTTT
CASSVYTDRNEKLFF
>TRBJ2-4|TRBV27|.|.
TGTGCCAGCAGCCCAATAGGACTAACCTTAGCCAAAAACATTCAGTACTTC
CASSPIGLTLAKNIQYF
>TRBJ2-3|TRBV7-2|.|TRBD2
TGTGCCAGCAGCTTAGGGACTAGCGGGTACACAGATACGCAGTATTTT
CASSLGTSGYTDTQYF
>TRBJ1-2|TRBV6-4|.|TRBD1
TGTGCCAGCAGCGCAACAGGGGATTCCTATGGCTACACCTTC
CASSATGDSYGYTF
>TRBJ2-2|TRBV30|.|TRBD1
TGTGCCTGGAGTCCGCCCCAGGGGGTCGGGGAGCTGTTTTTT
CAWSPPQGVGELFF
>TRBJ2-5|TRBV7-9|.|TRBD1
TGTGCCAGCAGCCTCGGGACAGGGAAAGAGACCCAGTACTTC
CASSLGTGKETQYF
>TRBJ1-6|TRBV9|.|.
TGTGCCAGCAGCGTAGAACAGGCGAGAAATTCACCCCTCCACTTT
CASSVEQARNSPLHF
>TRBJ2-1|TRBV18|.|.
TGTGCCAGCTCCCCGAATATTCGGGGAGGCTCCTACAATGAGCAGTTCTTC
CASSPNIRGGSYNEQFF
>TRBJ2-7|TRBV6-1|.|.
TGTGCCAGCAGTGAAGCGCCGGTGGTCTACGAGCAGTACTTC
CASSEAPVVYEQYF
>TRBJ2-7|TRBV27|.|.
TGTGCCAGCAGTTTACAGAGGAGCTCCTACGAGCAGTACTTC
CASSLQRSSYEQYF
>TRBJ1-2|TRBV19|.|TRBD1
TGTGCCAGTAGTGTAGGACAGGGGTTAAACTATGGCTACACCTTC
CASSVGQGLNYGYTF
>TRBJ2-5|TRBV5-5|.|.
TGTGCCAGCAGTTTTAAGGGGTCGGGCGCGGGGAAGACCCAGTACTTC
CASSFKGSGAGKTQYF
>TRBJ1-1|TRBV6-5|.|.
TGTGCCAGCAGTTCTAACCCGAGGGTGGCTGAAGCTTTCTTT
CASSSNPRVAEAFF
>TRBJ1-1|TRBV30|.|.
TGTGCCTGGAGAGTGGCGAGGGTTCAAAGAGGAGCTTTCTTT
CAWRVARVQRGAFF
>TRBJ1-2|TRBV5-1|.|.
TGCGCCAGCAGCCCCCAGACCGGGAATGGCTACACCTTC
CASSPQTGNGYTF
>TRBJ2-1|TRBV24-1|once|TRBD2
TGTGCCACCAGTGATTTGAACGGAAGCGGGGGCCAGTTCTTC
CATSDLNGSGGQFF
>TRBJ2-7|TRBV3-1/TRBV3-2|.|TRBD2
TGTGCCAGCAGCTATGGGGGGGTAGCCTACGAGCAGTACTTC
CASSYGGVAYEQYF
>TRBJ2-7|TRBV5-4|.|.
TGTGCCAGCAGCCGTATAGGACACGCGGGGGAGCAGTACTTC
CASSRIGHAGEQYF
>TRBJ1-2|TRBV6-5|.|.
TGTGCCAGCAGTTCGGGTAGGGGAGGAACTAGCTATGGCTACACCTTC
CASSSGRGGTSYGYTF
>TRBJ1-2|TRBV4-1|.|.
TGCGCCAGCAGCCAAGGATCAGGGGCCTATGGCTACACCTTC
CASSQGSGAYGYTF
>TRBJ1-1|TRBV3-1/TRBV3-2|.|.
TGTGCCAGCAGCCAAGGAATGCGAACTGAAGCTTTCTTT
CASSQGMRTEAFF
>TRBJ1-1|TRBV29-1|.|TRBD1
TGCAGCGTTGGACAGACAGGGGTTTCTGAAGCTTTCTTT
CSVGQTGVSEAFF
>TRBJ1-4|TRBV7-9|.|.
TGTGCCAGCAGCCCAGAGGGTGGAGGTGGTAGTGAAAAACTGTTTTTT
CASSPEGGGGSEKLFF